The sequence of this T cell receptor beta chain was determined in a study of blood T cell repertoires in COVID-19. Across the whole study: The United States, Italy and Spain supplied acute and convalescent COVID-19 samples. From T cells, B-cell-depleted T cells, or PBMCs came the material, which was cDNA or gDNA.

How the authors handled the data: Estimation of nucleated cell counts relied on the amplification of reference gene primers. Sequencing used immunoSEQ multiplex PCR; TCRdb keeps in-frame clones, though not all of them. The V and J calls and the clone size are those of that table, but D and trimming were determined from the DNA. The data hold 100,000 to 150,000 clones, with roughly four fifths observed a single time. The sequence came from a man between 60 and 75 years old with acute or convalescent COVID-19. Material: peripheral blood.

The CDR3 sequence is CASARGWEQFF. The CDR3 DNA sequence: TGTGCCAGCGCGAGGGGGTGGGAGCAGTTCTTC. V is TRBV25-1 and J is TRBJ2-1, with a possible D match to TRBD1 (6 bases). This CDR3 has 11 residues. Trimming left V 8 bases short and J 10 bases short, with 12 bases between. Germline V gene sequence: CDR1 MGHDK, CDR2 SYGVNS.